The rows below give T cell receptor beta chains drawn from one sample of a study of vaccination and CD4 T cells after COVID-19. Their specific antigens are unknown. Via MiXCR, TCRdb re-called the PCR reads, giving one row per CDR3 protein. The table shows fewer than 20,000 distinct CDR3 sequences, with approximately 40% occurring only once. The sample in question was CD4+ T cells from blood, cultured in vitro, obtained before SARS-CoV-2 vaccination. These receptors were collected from a human donor who received a COVID-19 vaccine. Each CDR3 is given without its conserved first and last residue. The size field is filled for only some rows; it gives once, few, many or a size class.

V,length,J,size,CDR3
TRBV12-3/TRBV12-4,12,TRBJ2-7,few,ASSLTRSSYEQY
TRBV7-2,10,TRBJ2-7,.,ASSSPSYEQY
TRBV6-5,16,TRBJ2-5,.,ASSYRFFNGGPQETQY
TRBV20-1,10,TRBJ1-2,.,SASARGSGYT
TRBV5-1,13,TRBJ1-5,few,ASSLTGGTNQPQH
TRBV10-2,15,TRBJ1-5,.,ASSERTGSASNQPQH
TRBV15,12,TRBJ2-3,.,ATSRGGSTDTQY
TRBV20-1,15,TRBJ2-5,.,SARDLRDTRLGETQY
TRBV12-3/TRBV12-4,12,TRBJ2-7,.,ASSLGTGTYEQY
TRBV6-1,13,TRBJ1-1,once,ASSQVLGTGPEAF
TRBV20-1,12,TRBJ1-2,medium-sized,SAELISGGYGYT
TRBV5-4,12,TRBJ2-3,.,ASSLEQGSDTQY
TRBV5-1,12,TRBJ1-5,.,ASSLGGQNQPQH
TRBV30,10,TRBJ1-5,few,AWSARNQPQH
TRBV10-2,17,TRBJ2-2,few,ASSVPTSSGGADTGELF
TRBV24-1,13,TRBJ1-1,few,ATSEGGYRNTEAF
TRBV5-1,15,TRBJ2-6,few,ASSLGQGASGANVLT
TRBV2,12,TRBJ2-1,few,ASSVATVRGPQF
TRBV2,12,TRBJ2-2,.,ASTWTGGTGELF
TRBV19,12,TRBJ2-3,.,ASSMQGWSDTQY
TRBV11-3,12,TRBJ1-3,.,ASSSHREGNTIY
TRBV20-1,11,TRBJ2-3,few,SATGGRTDTQY
TRBV12-3/TRBV12-4,14,TRBJ2-2,.,ASSSRGGTKGGELF
TRBV12-3/TRBV12-4,13,TRBJ1-2,.,ASSWGGTGVSGYT
TRBV10-3,11,TRBJ1-4,.,AIRRTEEEKLF
TRBV5-6,13,TRBJ2-7,.,ASSPGWGVRDEQY
TRBV7-9,15,TRBJ2-1,.,ASSQRTGSGFVDEQF
TRBV6-1,14,TRBJ2-3,.,ASSPGQGALTDTQY
TRBV2,9,TRBJ1-1,.,ASSNTFGAF
TRBV5-1,13,TRBJ2-1,few,ASSKDGVYDNEQF
TRBV18,14,TRBJ1-4,once,ASSPEVGTEGEKLF
TRBV6-1,12,TRBJ1-3,.,ASSPDMAGNTIY
TRBV7-8,12,TRBJ2-3,.,AGTAGASTDTQY
TRBV6-2/TRBV6-3,14,TRBJ2-3,.,ASSNLDSEYTDTQY
TRBV10-3,15,TRBJ2-3,.,AIGPTPFAGGTDTQY
TRBV4-2,17,TRBJ2-7,few,ASSQEILAGGLNSYEQY